Below, one T cell receptor beta chain is given with its context. Those enrolled in Seattle joined during active infection and were followed longitudinally afterward. The data belong to a study of blood T cell repertoires in COVID-19. Overall study: Researchers got acute and convalescent COVID-19 samples from the United States, Italy and Spain.

Authors' methods: How many nucleated cells were present was estimated from reference gene primer amplification. Data came from immunoSEQ multiplex PCR; TCRdb stores just in-frame clones and leaves some out. D and trimming were read from the DNA, whereas the V and J calls and clone size are those reported in that table. The sample records roughly 310,000 clones, about 90% being singletons. Germline V CDR1 and CDR2: GTSNPN, SVGIG (reference sequence). With 3 bases removed from V and 8 bases from J, the gap between germline ends came to 16 bases. There are 14 residues in the CDR3. The sequencing sample was made of peripheral blood. This rearrangement joins TRBV30 to TRBJ1-4; D might be TRBD1 (5 bases). The receptor was isolated from a woman aged 30 to 39 with COVID-19, enrolled during active disease. The CDR3 region has the DNA TGTGCCTGGAGCGGTTCGGGGGTCGTAGAAAAACTGTTTTTT. The encoded protein is CAWSGSGVVEKLFF.